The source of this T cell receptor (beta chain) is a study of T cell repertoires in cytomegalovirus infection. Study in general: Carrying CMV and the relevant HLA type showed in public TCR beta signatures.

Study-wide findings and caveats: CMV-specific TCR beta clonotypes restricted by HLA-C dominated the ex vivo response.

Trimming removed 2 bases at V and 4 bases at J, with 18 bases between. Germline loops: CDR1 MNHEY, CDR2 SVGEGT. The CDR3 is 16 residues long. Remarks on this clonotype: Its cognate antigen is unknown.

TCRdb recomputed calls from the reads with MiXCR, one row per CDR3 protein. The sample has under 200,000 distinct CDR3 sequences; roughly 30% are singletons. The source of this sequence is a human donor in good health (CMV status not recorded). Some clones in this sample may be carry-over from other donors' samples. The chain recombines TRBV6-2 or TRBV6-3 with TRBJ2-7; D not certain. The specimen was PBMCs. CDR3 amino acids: CASSYVSQHRGYEQYF. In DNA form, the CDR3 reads TGTGCCAGCAGTTACGTATCTCAACATCGTGGGTACGAGCAGTACTTC.